One and the same sample provided the 27 T cell receptor beta chains below, sequenced in a study of T-cell memory formation after mild COVID-19. TCRdb called the 5' RACE reads again in MiXCR, with one record for every CDR3 protein. The sample shows around 340,000 distinct CDR3 sequences, roughly 13% of them seen only once. Sample: PBMCs or a T cell subset sorted from them (not recorded which). These receptor sequences come from a man between 18 and 29 years old who had mild COVID-19 (a few samples of this study predate the infection). Cell type and time point are not known.

There are a few counts of this clonotype. V is TRBV12-3 or TRBV12-4 and J is TRBJ2-1; the D is unclear. The CDR3 is made up of 13 amino acids. V lost 3 bases, J lost 7 bases, and 10 bases lay in between. In nucleotides, the CDR3 is TGTGCCAGCAGTTTGAGTCACTTGAATGAGCAGTTCTTC. Its translation is CASSLSHLNEQFF.

This chain joins TRBV10-2 and TRBJ2-5; D is uncertain. V was clipped by 8 bases and J by 2 bases, with 9 bases between them. From germline, CDR1 is WSHSY and CDR2 SAAADI. The CDR3 is made up of 12 amino acids. The CDR3 here is CASLGGQETQYF. In DNA, the CDR3 is TGCGCCAGCCTCGGCGGACAAGAGACCCAGTACTTC.

The V call is TRBV19, the J call TRBJ2-3; perhaps D is TRBD1 or TRBD2 (6 bases each). The CDR3 contains 15 residues. Germline V gene sequence: CDR1 LNHDA, CDR2 SQIVND (reference sequence). Between the trimmed V and J ends, which lost 6 bases and 2 bases, there was a span of 15 bases. DNA for the CDR3: TGTGCCAGTAGGCCTCCGGGGGCCCACACAGATACGCAGTATTTT. This translates into CASRPPGAHTDTQYF.

The chain couples TRBV6-5 to TRBJ2-1; 12 positions match TRBD2. The germline V gene has CDR1 MNHEY and CDR2 SVGAGI. Trimming took 5 bases from V and 5 from J; bases not matched to a gene: 1. This CDR3 has 14 residues. CDR3 in amino acids: CASSLAGGNNEQFF. The CDR3 DNA is TGTGCCAGCAGTCTAGCGGGGGGGAACAATGAGCAGTTCTTC.

This clonotype turned up a few times. The J gene is TRBJ2-7, the V gene TRBV4-3, with D uncertain. The CDR3 consists of 14 residues. Between the trimmed V and J ends, which lost 0 bases and 6 bases, there was a span of 12 bases. Germline V gene sequence: CDR1 LGHNA, CDR2 YSLEER. The CDR3 nucleotides are TGCGCCAGCAGCCAAGACAGGAGTTTCGGCGAGCAGTACTTC. Its translation is CASSQDRSFGEQYF.

V usage is TRBV5-6 and J usage is TRBJ1-2, with D perhaps TRBD1 (6 bases). The V gene lost 4 bases and the J gene lost 3 bases, with 10 bases spanning the gap. Germline lookup yields CDR1 SGHDT and CDR2 YYEEEE. The length of the CDR3 is 13 residues. In DNA, the CDR3 is TGTGCCAGCAGCCCCGGACAGCACTATGGCTACACCTTC. Translated, it gives CASSPGQHYGYTF.

V is TRBV6-2 or TRBV6-3 and J is TRBJ1-1; 7 bases line up with TRBD1. Germline V CDR1 and CDR2: MNHEY, SVGEGT. The CDR3 runs to 13 residues. V trimming: 7 bases; J trimming: 0 bases; junction bases outside the gene matches: 2. The CDR3 sequence is CASIRGLNTEAFF. Written as DNA, the CDR3 is TGTGCCAGCATAAGGGGGCTGAACACTGAAGCTTTCTTT.

This clonotype showed up many times. The chain employs TRBV7-9 and TRBJ2-3; TRBD1 agrees at 7 bases. The CDR3 has 14 residues. V was pared by 2 bases and J by 3 bases, with 2 bases of the junction left unmatched. Germline V gives CDR1 SEHNR, CDR2 FQNEAQ (reference sequence). The CDR3 DNA reads TGTGCCAGCAGCTTAAACAGGGGAACAGATACGCAGTATTTT. Translation: CASSLNRGTDTQYF.

In this sample, this clonotype turned up many times. This sequence joins TRBV20-1 and TRBJ2-5; D is perhaps TRBD1 or TRBD2 (5 bases each). This CDR3 region has 14 residues. The V gene lost 0 bases and the J gene lost 3 bases, with 11 bases spanning the gap. The germline V gene encodes CDR1 DFQATT and CDR2 SNEGSKA (reference sequence). CDR3 in DNA: TGCAGTGCTAGAGACACCGGGACCAAAGAGACCCAGTACTTC. Encoded protein: CSARDTGTKETQYF.

This chain uses TRBV4-1 with TRBJ1-1; D is ambiguous. The CDR3 totals 14 residues. V was trimmed by 4 bases and J by 1 base, leaving 10 bases between them. Germline loops: CDR1 MGHRA, CDR2 YSYEKL. The CDR3 DNA reads TGCGCCAGCAGCCCCCGGACCAGGAACACTGAAGCTTTCTTT. This encodes CASSPRTRNTEAFF.

This clonotype was observed a few times. This chain connects TRBV9 to TRBJ2-1, with TRBD1 matching 7 bases. The V gene end was trimmed by 2 bases and the J gene end by 9 bases; junction bases not matched to a gene: 8. The CDR3 is 14 amino acids. Germline CDR1 reads SGDLS; CDR2 reads YYNGEE. CDR3 in DNA: TGTGCCAGCAGCGTCTCTGGACAGGTCCTTGAGCAGTTCTTC. Translation gives CASSVSGQVLEQFF.

This clonotype occurred a few times. The chain couples TRBV20-1 to TRBJ1-1, with 7 bases matching TRBD1. CDR1 DFQATT and CDR2 SNEGSKA come from the germline V gene (reference sequence). J was trimmed by 4 bases and V by 6 bases; bases with no gene match: 11. This CDR3 comprises 14 residues. The CDR3 sequence: CSALDRDLGTEAFF. Written as DNA, the CDR3 is TGCAGTGCACTAGACAGGGATTTGGGCACTGAAGCTTTCTTT.

The chain employs TRBV10-3 and TRBJ2-3, with 9 bases matching TRBD2. The CDR3 consists of 13 residues. Trimming removed 11 bases from V and 3 bases from J; junction bases left unmatched: 6. The germline V gene has CDR1 ENHRY and CDR2 SYGVKD. The CDR3 region has the DNA TGTGCCGCAAAAGCGGGAGGTACAGATACGCAGTATTTT. Its protein is CAAKAGGTDTQYF.

This clonotype was counted only a few times. The chain combines TRBV5-1 with TRBJ2-7, with D maybe TRBD1 (5 bases). Deletions cut 1 base from V and 4 bases from J, with 9 bases between. Per germline, CDR1 SGHRS and CDR2 YFSETQ. The CDR3 sequence is 13 residues long. The CDR3: CASSLKGIYEQYF. The CDR3 nucleotides are TGCGCCAGCAGCTTGAAGGGGATTTACGAGCAGTACTTC.

This clonotype occurred many times. This chain joins TRBV5-1 and TRBJ1-1; a weak D match, TRBD1 (6 bases). V gave up 6 bases and J gave up 0 bases, with 15 bases separating them. Germline-derived CDR1 and CDR2 are SGHRS and YFSETQ. The length of the CDR3 is 15 residues. In DNA form, the CDR3 reads TGCGCCAGCACCGAGGGAGGGGGGATGAACACTGAAGCTTTCTTT. Amino acids: CASTEGGGMNTEAFF.

The chain couples TRBV20-1 to TRBJ2-5; possibly TRBD1 for D (6 bases). Germline CDR1 DFQATT, CDR2 SNEGSKA (reference sequence). The CDR3 length is 14 residues. Trimming took 4 bases from V and 4 from J, leaving 16 bases between them. In nucleotides, the CDR3 is TGCAGTGCTAACACAGGGTTAGCCCCAGAGACCCAGTACTTC. Translated, it gives CSANTGLAPETQYF.

The rearrangement uses TRBV4-3 and TRBJ2-6; tentative D call: TRBD1 (6 bases). The CDR3 extends over 17 amino acids. Trimming took off 4 bases at V and 4 bases at J, with 17 bases between the two ends. Germline V gene sequence: CDR1 LGHNA, CDR2 YSLEER. The CDR3 bases are TGCGCCAGCAGCCTGATTACAGGGTCCTACGGGGCCAACGTCCTGACTTTC. Amino acids: CASSLITGSYGANVLTF.

This clonotype showed up many times. The rearrangement joins TRBV5-1 to TRBJ2-2; 10 bases are a match to TRBD2. CDR1 and CDR2 from the germline V gene are SGHRS and YFSETQ. The CDR3 length is 15 residues. V trimming: 4 bases; J trimming: 2 bases; junction bases outside the gene matches: 2. The CDR3 DNA reads as TGCGCCAGCAGCCTAGCGGGGGATAACACCGGGGAGCTGTTTTTT. This sequence encodes CASSLAGDNTGELFF.

The chain couples TRBV6-5 to TRBJ2-2; no reliable D call. V was trimmed by 3 bases and J by 7 bases, leaving 15 bases between them. This CDR3 spans 15 amino acids. The germline gives CDR1 MNHEY, CDR2 SVGAGI. The CDR3 DNA reads TGTGCCAGCAGTTATTCCGGGTATGATGGCGGGGAGCTGTTTTTT. Residues: CASSYSGYDGGELFF.

This clonotype was observed many times. The chain combines TRBV7-9 with TRBJ1-6; D perhaps matches TRBD1 (5 bases). The V gene lost 8 bases and the J gene lost 10 bases, with 18 bases spanning the gap. CDR1 is SEHNR and CDR2 is FQNEAQ in the germline V gene (reference sequence). This CDR3 comprises 14 residues. The CDR3 DNA is TGTGCCAGCGGGCTGGCGGGGGTAGTCTCACCCCTCCACTTT. It is translated as CASGLAGVVSPLHF.

This clonotype was observed a handful of times. This chain links TRBV4-3 with TRBJ2-7; D gene ambiguous. There are 13 residues in the CDR3. V lost 0 bases, J lost 2 bases, and 5 bases lay in between. The germline V gene encodes CDR1 LGHNA and CDR2 YSLEER. This chain's CDR3 is CASSQETTYEQYF. The CDR3 coding sequence is TGCGCCAGCAGCCAAGAGACAACCTACGAGCAGTACTTC.

This clonotype appeared a few times. The chain carries TRBV6-2 or TRBV6-3 and TRBJ2-7, with TRBD1 matching over 7 bases. The CDR3 has 13 amino acids. J gave up 2 bases and V 4 bases, and 2 bases lay outside the gene matches. From germline, CDR1 is MNHEY and CDR2 SVGEGT. The CDR3 loop is CASSLQGAYEQYV. The CDR3 region has the DNA TGTGCCAGCAGTTTGCAGGGGGCCTACGAGCAGTACGTC.

This clonotype was seen repeatedly, ten times or more. J is TRBJ2-1 and V is TRBV29-1, with TRBD1 identical over 9 bases. Germline V gene lookup returns CDR1 SQVTM and CDR2 ANQGSEA. V shed 4 bases and J 6 bases; nucleotides not matched to a gene: 4. The CDR3 is made up of 13 amino acids. The CDR3 DNA sequence: TGCAGCGTTGGGACAGGGGACCTCAATGAGCAGTTCTTC. It codes for CSVGTGDLNEQFF.

The chain employs TRBV11-2 and TRBJ2-3; 12 nucleotides align to TRBD2. Per germline, CDR1 SGHAT and CDR2 FQNNGV. This CDR3 spans 15 amino acids. J lost 6 bases, V lost 5 bases, and 6 bases had no gene match. The CDR3 spells CASSNLAGGTDTQYF. CDR3 bases: TGTGCCAGCAGCAATCTAGCGGGGGGGACTGATACGCAGTATTTT. Based on the CDR3 plus reference TRBV11-2 and TRBJ2-3, the full variable domain is EAGVAQSPRYKIIEKRQSVAFWCNPISGHATLYWYQQILGQGPKLLIQFQNNGVVDDSQLPKDRFSAERLKGVDSTLKIQPAKLEDSAVYLCASSNLAGGTDTQYFGPGTRLTVL.

The table lists this clonotype with a count of one. The chain links TRBV5-6 to TRBJ2-1; 10 bases are a match to TRBD2. Trimming at V came to 7 bases and at J to 4 bases, leaving 8 bases not matched to a gene. Germline CDR1 and CDR2: SGHDT and YYEEEE. The CDR3 is 15 amino acids. In DNA form, the CDR3 reads TGTGCCAGCGGGCAACTAGCGGGGCAGTACAATGAGCAGTTCTTC. This gives the protein CASGQLAGQYNEQFF.

The chain couples TRBV6-5 to TRBJ2-1, with no clear D. This CDR3 spans 12 amino acids. V was cut by 7 bases and J by 8 bases, with 12 bases left in between. Germline V gene lookup returns CDR1 MNHEY and CDR2 SVGAGI. This CDR3 is CASTRSGDEQFF. For the CDR3, the DNA is TGTGCCAGCACCCGATCGGGCGATGAGCAGTTCTTC.

This clonotype showed up just a few times. This chain connects TRBV18 to TRBJ1-4; D may be TRBD1 (6 bases). The germline V and J ends were trimmed by 2 bases and 8 bases, with 9 bases remaining between them. The length of the CDR3 is 13 residues. Germline V gives CDR1 KGHSH, CDR2 LQKENI. Here the CDR3 reads CASSPGTSEKLFF. DNA of the CDR3: TGTGCCAGCTCACCAGGGACATCCGAAAAACTGTTTTTT.